These T cell receptor beta chains were read from a single sample in a study of spatial heterogeneity in lung cancer. TCRdb re-called the 5' RACE reads with MiXCR, one entry per CDR3 protein. The sample lists 85,000 to 100,000 distinct CDR3 sequences; 12% were seen once. This specimen was PBMCs, taken at surgery. These receptors all come from a male donor with early-stage non-small cell lung cancer. Both conserved end residues are part of each CDR3. Each record gives: V gene, clone size, D gene, J gene, CDR3 protein, CDR3 DNA. D genes are given only for firm matches. Clone size is not always given. Where it is, it says once, few, many or a class for expanded clones.

>TRBV20-1|few|TRBD1|TRBJ1-2
CSASPGQGNYGYTF
TGCAGTGCTTCCCCGGGACAGGGGAACTATGGCTACACCTTC
>TRBV20-1|NA|NA|TRBJ2-2
CSAPPGSTNTGELFF
TGCAGTGCCCCGCCGGGAAGTACGAACACCGGGGAGCTGTTTTTT
>TRBV7-2|few|NA|TRBJ2-1
CASSLVVREQFF
TGTGCCAGCAGCTTAGTTGTACGTGAGCAGTTCTTC
>TRBV7-8|NA|TRBD2|TRBJ2-5
CASSSGTSGKQETQYF
TGTGCCAGCAGCTCAGGGACTAGCGGGAAACAAGAGACCCAGTACTTC
>TRBV24-1|many|NA|TRBJ2-3
CATSPQGRDTQYF
TGTGCCACCAGTCCGCAGGGGAGGGATACGCAGTATTTT
>TRBV7-2|NA|NA|TRBJ2-7
CASSPGVSSYEQYF
TGTGCCAGCAGCCCCGGGGTTAGTTCCTACGAGCAGTACTTC
>TRBV28|few|NA|TRBJ2-1
CASSSRDASRYNEQFF
TGTGCCAGCAGTTCCCGGGACGCCAGTAGGTACAATGAGCAGTTCTTC
>TRBV29-1|many|NA|TRBJ2-5
CSVHQETQYF
TGCAGCGTTCACCAAGAGACCCAGTACTTC
>TRBV11-2|few|NA|TRBJ1-6
CASSLAGSYNSPLHF
TGTGCCAGCAGCTTAGCGGGGTCCTATAATTCACCCCTCCACTTT
>TRBV9|many|NA|TRBJ2-1
CASSVRGDNEQFF
TGTGCCAGCAGCGTAAGGGGCGACAATGAGCAGTTCTTC
>TRBV4-3|medium-sized|TRBD1|TRBJ1-1
CASSQEYGQGGTEAFF
TGCGCCAGCAGCCAAGAATACGGACAGGGTGGCACTGAAGCTTTCTTT
>TRBV10-3|many|TRBD1|TRBJ2-5
CAISGTGGGETQYF
TGTGCCATCAGTGGGACAGGGGGCGGAGAGACCCAGTACTTC
>TRBV18|NA|NA|TRBJ2-5
CASSPPEGEETQYF
TGTGCCAGCTCACCCCCAGAAGGAGAAGAGACCCAGTACTTC
>TRBV20-1|NA|NA|TRBJ2-3
CSAASFGTDTQYF
TGCAGTGCTGCTAGTTTTGGCACAGATACGCAGTATTTT
>TRBV20-1|NA|TRBD2|TRBJ2-1
CSARDRSGLASHNEQFF
TGCAGTGCTAGAGATCGGTCGGGACTAGCCAGTCACAATGAGCAGTTCTTC
>TRBV6-2/TRBV6-3|few|NA|TRBJ1-2
CASSYSRTDELTAYTF
TGTGCCAGCAGTTACTCTAGGACGGATGAATTAACGGCCTACACCTTC
>TRBV3-1|few|TRBD1|TRBJ1-2
CASSLPGGNYGYTF
TGTGCCAGCAGCCTGCCAGGGGGTAACTATGGCTACACCTTC
>TRBV7-3|NA|NA|TRBJ2-1
CASSSPGGHEQFF
TGTGCCAGCAGCTCCCCCGGGGGGCATGAGCAGTTCTTC
>TRBV4-1|many|NA|TRBJ2-5
CASSHPEGLAQETQYF
TGCGCCAGCAGCCACCCGGAGGGGCTCGCACAAGAGACCCAGTACTTC
>TRBV11-1|many|TRBD1|TRBJ2-2
CASSFFSGTGVAGELFF
TGTGCCAGCAGCTTTTTCTCCGGGACAGGGGTCGCCGGGGAGCTGTTTTTT
>TRBV7-6|many|TRBD1|TRBJ2-7
CASSETGVNYEQYF
TGTGCCAGCAGCGAGACAGGGGTAAACTACGAGCAGTACTTC
>TRBV19|NA|NA|TRBJ2-5
CASSITGSLAEKVQTQYF
TGTGCCAGTAGTATAACAGGGTCCCTAGCGGAGAAGGTGCAGACCCAGTACTTC
>TRBV20-1|few|NA|TRBJ1-1
CSARSAGPNTEAFF
TGCAGTGCTAGATCGGCAGGACCGAACACTGAAGCTTTCTTT
>TRBV5-5|NA|NA|TRBJ2-7
CASSTGPAYEQYF
TGTGCCAGCAGCACGGGACCGGCCTACGAGCAGTACTTC
>TRBV7-9|NA|NA|TRBJ2-7
CASRYDREGEQYF
TGTGCCAGCAGGTACGACAGGGAGGGCGAGCAGTACTTC
>TRBV6-2/TRBV6-3|NA|TRBD2|TRBJ2-1
CASSTPGLAGRNEQFF
TGTGCCAGCAGTACCCCGGGACTAGCGGGGCGCAATGAGCAGTTCTTC
>TRBV20-1|few|TRBD2|TRBJ2-1
CSARAVAGGLEQFF
TGCAGTGCCCGAGCGGTAGCGGGAGGGCTTGAGCAGTTCTTC
>TRBV6-2/TRBV6-3|many|TRBD1|TRBJ1-1
CASTPQGGTEAFF
TGTGCCAGCACCCCACAGGGGGGCACTGAAGCTTTCTTT
>TRBV7-9|few|NA|TRBJ2-5
CASSLIPGPPETQYF
TGTGCCAGCAGCTTAATTCCTGGCCCTCCGGAGACCCAGTACTTC
>TRBV5-1|many|TRBD2|TRBJ2-2
CASSTGLAGMNGELFF
TGCGCCAGCAGCACGGGACTAGCGGGAATGAACGGGGAGCTGTTTTTT
>TRBV5-1|few|NA|TRBJ1-4
CASSQTVKATNEKLFF
TGCGCCAGCAGCCAGACAGTGAAGGCAACTAATGAAAAACTGTTTTTT
>TRBV7-2|NA|TRBD2|TRBJ2-1
CASSRGGLYNEQFF
TGTGCCAGCAGTCGGGGGGGACTCTATAATGAGCAGTTCTTC
>TRBV10-3|NA|NA|TRBJ1-1
CAIWAQPNTEAFF
TGTGCCATATGGGCCCAACCGAACACTGAAGCTTTCTTT
>TRBV4-1|many|NA|TRBJ2-2
CASSQGQGSTGELFF
TGCGCCAGCAGCCAAGGTCAGGGAAGCACCGGGGAGCTGTTTTTT
>TRBV7-9|many|TRBD1|TRBJ1-1
CASSSGTGGKEAFF
TGTGCCAGCAGCTCCGGGACAGGGGGAAAGGAAGCTTTCTTT
>TRBV6-5|many|NA|TRBJ2-3
CASSRGHTDTQYF
TGTGCCAGCAGTAGGGGCCACACAGATACGCAGTATTTT
>TRBV19|NA|TRBD1|TRBJ2-1
CASSRITGVGFNEQFF
TGTGCCAGTAGTAGGATAACAGGGGTTGGATTCAATGAGCAGTTCTTC
>TRBV23-1|NA|TRBD2|TRBJ2-7
CASSPASGTYEQYF
TGCGCCAGCAGTCCGGCTAGCGGAACCTACGAGCAGTACTTC
>TRBV18|NA|TRBD1|TRBJ2-7
CASSPLDRGVYEQYF
TGTGCCAGCTCACCGCTCGACAGGGGGGTTTACGAGCAGTACTTC
>TRBV29-1|few|NA|TRBJ1-5
CSVLEQGGYNQPQHF
TGCAGCGTACTCGAGCAGGGTGGGTACAATCAGCCCCAGCATTTT
>TRBV11-2|NA|TRBD2|TRBJ2-5
CASSFSGLGGETQYF
TGTGCCAGCAGCTTTTCAGGGCTGGGAGGGGAGACCCAGTACTTC
>TRBV5-1|NA|NA|TRBJ1-3
CASSLGNRASGNTIYF
TGCGCCAGCAGCCTCGGGAACAGGGCCTCTGGAAACACCATATATTTT
>TRBV6-2/TRBV6-3|NA|NA|TRBJ1-6
CASSYYGVASPLHF
TGTGCCAGCAGTTACTATGGCGTGGCTTCACCCCTCCACTTT
>TRBV7-9|NA|TRBD2|TRBJ2-5
CASSRMGLAGESQYF
TGTGCCAGCAGCAGGATGGGGCTAGCGGGAGAGTCCCAGTACTTC
>TRBV6-5|many|NA|TRBJ1-2
CASSYSDGRYGYTF
TGTGCCAGCAGTTACTCCGACGGCCGCTATGGCTACACCTTC
>TRBV6-5|few|NA|TRBJ1-1
CASSPLGLNTEAFF
TGTGCCAGCAGTCCGTTGGGCTTGAACACTGAAGCTTTCTTT
>TRBV5-1|NA|NA|TRBJ2-3
CASSSNTARFTDTQYF
TGCGCCAGCAGCTCGAACACGGCGAGGTTTACAGATACGCAGTATTTT
>TRBV20-1|NA|NA|TRBJ2-1
CSARPSPGPNEQFF
TGCAGTGCTAGGCCTTCGCCGGGCCCGAATGAGCAGTTCTTC
>TRBV27|few|NA|TRBJ1-6
CASGAGSNSPLHF
TGTGCCAGCGGGGCAGGGAGCAATTCACCCCTCCACTTT